These T cell receptor beta chains were read from a single sample in a study of shared T cell receptors in the human thymus. TCRdb's table, derived via immunoSEQ multiplex PCR, lists solely in-frame clones and lacks some. The sample yields over 350,000 clones, roughly 94% seen once. The sequencing sample was made of thymocytes. The source is a human donor. The CDR3 runs from the conserved cysteine through the conserved F or W. The D gene is left open where the match is weak. Size is omitted from some rows. Given values are once, few, many or a class for expanded clones.

V gene	D gene	J gene	clone size	CDR3 DNA	CDR3 protein
TRBV27	-	TRBJ2-7	-	TGTGCCAGCAGTTTGCTGGGCGAGGCAAGGCAGCAGTACTTC	CASSLLGEARQQYF
TRBV30	TRBD2	TRBJ2-5	-	TGTGCCTGGAAAAGCGGGAGACTGGGGGAGACCCAGTACTTC	CAWKSGRLGETQYF
TRBV9	TRBD1	TRBJ2-1	-	TGTGCCAGCAGCAACCGGGACAGTGGCGTTAGGGCCTCCTACAATGAGCAGTTCTTC	CASSNRDSGVRASYNEQFF
TRBV7-2	-	TRBJ1-1	-	TGTGCCAGCAGCTTGGGGACGTTTTATGAAGCTTTCTTT	CASSLGTFYEAFF
TRBV6-6	-	TRBJ1-1	-	TGTGCCAGCAGTTACGGGGCGGCCATGAACACTGAAGCTTTCTTT	CASSYGAAMNTEAFF
TRBV7-9	-	TRBJ2-3	-	TGTGCCAGCAGCGACGGGAGATCCACAGATACGCAGTATTTT	CASSDGRSTDTQYF
TRBV18	-	TRBJ1-1	-	TGTGCCAGCTCATCCCCACCAGGGAACACTGAAGCTTTCTTT	CASSSPPGNTEAFF
TRBV6-5	TRBD1	TRBJ1-5	-	TGTGCCAGCAGAAAGGAGGGGGCCCCCAATCAGCCCCAGCATTTT	CASRKEGAPNQPQHF
TRBV13	-	TRBJ1-1	-	TGTGCCAGCAGCTTAGGACGTACCCCGGGCACTGAAGCTTTCTTT	CASSLGRTPGTEAFF
TRBV7-8	-	TRBJ2-3	-	TGTGCCAGCAGCTCGCGAGCGGTTAGCACAGATACGCAGTATTTT	CASSSRAVSTDTQYF
TRBV27	-	TRBJ2-3	-	TGTGCCAGCAGTTTCGGCCATCAGTACGCAGATACGCAGTATTTT	CASSFGHQYADTQYF
TRBV5-1	-	TRBJ1-4	-	TGCGCCAGCAGCCTTGGAGCCCCCAGGGAAAAACTGTTTTTT	CASSLGAPREKLFF
TRBV5-4	-	TRBJ2-7	-	TGTGCCAGCAGCCCCATCGGGACCCGCTACGAGCAGTACTTC	CASSPIGTRYEQYF
TRBV28	TRBD2	TRBJ2-3	-	TGTGCCAGCAGTATTAAGCGGGAGAAAGGAGGCACAGATACGCAGTATTTT	CASSIKREKGGTDTQYF
TRBV18	-	TRBJ1-4	-	TGTGCCAGCTCACAATTAGAAGCAACTAATGAAAAACTGTTTTTT	CASSQLEATNEKLFF
TRBV19	TRBD1	TRBJ1-1	-	TGTGCCAGTAGTATTAAGGGACAGCCGAACACTGAAGCTTTCTTT	CASSIKGQPNTEAFF
TRBV7-9	TRBD2	TRBJ2-3	-	TGTGCCAGCAGCCCGACGTCCGGACTAGCGGGAGGGCCAGTAGATACGCAGTATTTT	CASSPTSGLAGGPVDTQYF
TRBV5-1	-	TRBJ1-1	-	TGCGCCAGCAGCTTGTCCGCCGGGACTACAAAGAACACTGAAGCTTTCTTT	CASSLSAGTTKNTEAFF
TRBV6-5	-	TRBJ2-7	-	TGTGCCAGCAGCCCGGACTATATTAATTCCTACGAGCAGTACTTC	CASSPDYINSYEQYF
TRBV7-2	TRBD2	TRBJ2-5	-	TGTGCCAGCAGCCCGGGACTAGCGGGAGGGAACGAGACCCAGTACTTC	CASSPGLAGGNETQYF
TRBV15	TRBD1	TRBJ1-2	-	TGTGCCACCAGCAGAATAAGGGGGCTTAACTATGGCTACACCTTC	CATSRIRGLNYGYTF
TRBV11-2	-	TRBJ2-5	-	TGTGCCAGCAGCCCCCGAATTTTGGGAGAGACCCAGTACTTC	CASSPRILGETQYF
TRBV9	-	TRBJ2-3	-	TGTGCCAGCAGCGTACAGGGAAGCACAGATACGCAGTATTTT	CASSVQGSTDTQYF
TRBV10-3	TRBD1	TRBJ1-1	-	TGTGCCATCACCTGGACAGGGGGCGGCACTGAAGCTTTCTTT	CAITWTGGGTEAFF
TRBV7-9	-	TRBJ1-3	-	TGTGCCAGCAGACCAGGGCAGGTCTCTGGAAACACCATATATTTT	CASRPGQVSGNTIYF
TRBV27	TRBD1	TRBJ2-1	-	TGTGCCAGCACTATAACCGGGACAGGGGGTGTAAATGAGCAGTTCTTC	CASTITGTGGVNEQFF
TRBV30	-	TRBJ2-7	-	TGTGCCTGGAGTAACAGGTTCGAGCAGTACTTC	CAWSNRFEQYF
TRBV6-1	TRBD1	TRBJ2-7	-	TGTGCCAGCAGTGAAAGGGGGCAGGGAGTGGGCGAGCAGTACTTC	CASSERGQGVGEQYF
TRBV28	TRBD1	TRBJ2-3	-	TGTGCCAGCAGTTTATGCAGGACAGGGGCTAGCACAGATACGCAGTATTTT	CASSLCRTGASTDTQYF
TRBV19	TRBD1	TRBJ2-1	once	TGTGCCACCTCCTTGACCGGGACAGGGTTGGACAATGAGCAGTTCTTC	CATSLTGTGLDNEQFF
TRBV15	-	TRBJ1-6	once	TGTGCCACCAGCAGAGATCGCCATAATTCACCCCTCCACTTT	CATSRDRHNSPLHF
TRBV5-6	TRBD2	TRBJ2-1	-	TGTGCCAGCAGCTTGCTCAGCGGGAAGATCTGGGATAATGAGCAGTTCTTC	CASSLLSGKIWDNEQFF
TRBV7-9	-	TRBJ1-3	-	TGTGCCAGCAGCTTCATCCGGCAGGGCCGATCTGGAAACACCATATATTTT	CASSFIRQGRSGNTIYF
TRBV7-6	-	TRBJ1-2	-	TGTGCCAGCAGCTATAGCCTACACTCTTCGGTCTATGGCTACACCTTC	CASSYSLHSSVYGYTF
TRBV5-4	TRBD2	TRBJ2-2	-	TGTGCCAGCAGCTTGGTAGGGTGGCGGGAGGCCGGGGAGCTGTTTTTT	CASSLVGWREAGELFF
TRBV4-1	-	TRBJ1-2	-	TGCGCCAGCAGCCAAGCCCGGGACGCGAGACCCTTTGACGGCTACACCTTC	CASSQARDARPFDGYTF
TRBV6-1	TRBD1	TRBJ2-7	-	TGTGCCAGCAGTGGGACAGGGGTCCCCTCCTACGAGCAGTACTTC	CASSGTGVPSYEQYF
TRBV7-2	TRBD1	TRBJ1-4	-	TGTGCCAGCAGCTATCTCCGGGGGACAGGGCCTGAAAAACTGTTTTTT	CASSYLRGTGPEKLFF
TRBV6-5	-	TRBJ2-4	-	TGTGCCAGCACCCCAGGGGACCGGAAAAACATTCAGTACTTC	CASTPGDRKNIQYF
TRBV19	-	TRBJ2-1	-	TGTGCCAGTAGTATAGTCTCAGAACGGCAGTTCTTC	CASSIVSERQFF
TRBV27	TRBD1	TRBJ2-1	-	TGTGCCAGCAGTTTTCTAGGACAGGTCTACAATGAGCAGTTCTTC	CASSFLGQVYNEQFF
TRBV10-2	-	TRBJ2-7	-	TGCGCCAGCAGTGCCGACCCTCGCTACGAGCAGTACTTC	CASSADPRYEQYF
TRBV11-2	TRBD1	TRBJ1-3	-	TGTGCCAGCAGCTTACCGACAGGGATTTTTTCTGGAAACACCATATATTTT	CASSLPTGIFSGNTIYF
TRBV5-4	TRBD1	TRBJ2-2	-	TGTGCCAGCAGCTTGGCCGAAGTCACAGGGGGCGCAAACGGGGAGCTGTTTTTT	CASSLAEVTGGANGELFF
TRBV28	-	TRBJ1-1	-	TGTGCCACCAGGGTACCGAACACTGAAGCTTTCTTT	CATRVPNTEAFF
TRBV28	-	TRBJ1-5	-	TGTGCCAGCAGTCTCCGGAGATGGCAGCCCCAGCATTTT	CASSLRRWQPQHF
TRBV7-2	-	TRBJ2-3	-	TGTGCCAGCAGTGGCGGCTCCGGTTTAGATACGCAGTATTTT	CASSGGSGLDTQYF
TRBV7-6	TRBD2	TRBJ2-7	-	TGTGCCAGCAACCCGACTAGCGGGTACGAGCAGTACTTC	CASNPTSGYEQYF
TRBV29-1	TRBD2	TRBJ2-7	-	TGCAGCGTTGAGCGGGGCACCCACACGGGACTAAACACCTACGAGCAGTACTTC	CSVERGTHTGLNTYEQYF
TRBV28	-	TRBJ2-7	-	TGTGCCAGCAGTTTGTCCCCCCCCTCCGGGACGGGGGACCAAAACGAGCAGTACTTC	CASSLSPPSGTGDQNEQYF
TRBV2	-	TRBJ2-7	once	TGTGCCGCTAGACGGTCCTACGAGCAGTACTTC	CAARRSYEQYF
TRBV27	-	TRBJ1-4	-	TGTGCCAGCAGTTCTAGGGGGTCTCGGGTGGTTAATGAAAAACTGTTTTTT	CASSSRGSRVVNEKLFF
TRBV18	TRBD2	TRBJ2-7	-	TGTGCCAGCTCACCCGGACTAGCGGGAGGCCACTCCTACGAGCAGTACTTC	CASSPGLAGGHSYEQYF
TRBV27	-	TRBJ2-7	-	TGTGCCAGCAGTTCCGGACACCCCTACGAGCAGTACTTC	CASSSGHPYEQYF
TRBV9	-	TRBJ2-2	-	TGTGCCAGCAGGGGAACCGGGGAGCTGTTTTTT	CASRGTGELFF
TRBV6-5	TRBD2	TRBJ2-1	-	TGTGCCAGCAGTCTTTCTCTAGCGGGTGGCGCGTTCTTC	CASSLSLAGGAFF
TRBV28	-	TRBJ1-2	-	TGTGCCAGCACCAGGGATGTAAAAGATGGCTACACCTTC	CASTRDVKDGYTF